What follows are 23 T cell receptor beta chains derived from one specimen sequenced in a study of shared clonotypes between healthy human individuals. Using immunoSEQ multiplex PCR, the repertoire was profiled, and TCRdb retains in-frame clones only, with some absent. The data show some 1.5 million clones, about 96% seen once. The sample consisted of naive CD4+ T cells sorted from blood. The subset denotes: CD45RA+ positively selected. The receptors derive from a man aged 25 to 40 in good health.

This clone was recorded only once. The chain joins TRBV7-2 to TRBJ2-2, with unresolved D. CDR1 and CDR2 (germline): SGHTA, FQGNSA. Trimming took 1 base from V and 2 from J, leaving 11 bases between them. This CDR3 region has 16 residues. The CDR3 DNA reads TGTGCCAGCAGCTTAGGTGGCAGATTAAACACCGGGGAGCTGTTTTTT. Translation gives CASSLGGRLNTGELFF.

The chain carries TRBV6-5 and TRBJ2-3, with TRBD2 identical over 11 bases. The CDR3 consists of 15 residues. Germline V lookup: CDR1 MNHEY, CDR2 SVGAGI. V shed 8 bases, J shed 6 bases, and the junction held 10 bases outside the gene matches. CDR3 loop: CASQTSGIMGDTQYF. The CDR3 DNA is TGTGCCAGCCAGACTAGCGGGATTATGGGTGATACGCAGTATTTT.

V is TRBV5-1 and J is TRBJ2-7, with D possibly being TRBD1 or TRBD2 (5 bases each). Germline CDR1 and CDR2: SGHRS and YFSETQ. V gave up 4 bases and J gave up 2 bases, with 16 bases separating them. This CDR3 has 15 residues. The CDR3 spells CASSPRDPSAYEQYF. For the CDR3, the DNA is TGCGCCAGCAGCCCCCGGGACCCCTCAGCCTACGAGCAGTACTTC. The whole variable domain, filled in from reference TRBV5-1 and TRBJ2-7, reads KAGVTQTPRYLIKTRGQQVTLSCSPISGHRSVSWYQQTPGQGLQFLFEYFSETQRNKGNFPGRFSGRQFSNSRSEMNVSTLELGDSALYLCASSPRDPSAYEQYFGPGTRLTVT.

On this clone: The sample carries other DNA sequences with the same CDR3. The chain is built from TRBV28 and TRBJ1-1; D remains ambiguous. The CDR3 covers 12 residues. V gave up 1 base and J gave up 3 bases, with 3 bases separating them. CDR1 is MDHEN and CDR2 is SYDVKM in the germline V gene. CDR3 DNA: TGTGCCAGCAGTTTATCCCACACTGAAGCTTTCTTT. It translates to CASSLSHTEAFF. Full variable domain (missing parts from reference TRBV28 and TRBJ1-1): DVKVTQSSRYLVKRTGEKVFLECVQDMDHENMFWYRQDPGLGLRLIYFSYDVKMKEKGDIPEGYSVSREKKERFSLILESASTNQTSMYLCASSLSHTEAFFGQGTRLTVV.

The rearrangement joins TRBV19 to TRBJ2-2, with no clear D. V gave up 3 bases and J gave up 6 bases, with 17 bases separating them. The CDR3 is made up of 16 amino acids. Germline loops: CDR1 LNHDA, CDR2 SQIVND (reference sequence). The CDR3 is CASSIFSGQFPGELFF. The CDR3 DNA is TGTGCCAGTAGTATTTTTAGTGGGCAGTTCCCCGGGGAGCTGTTTTTT.

This chain joins TRBV5-5 and TRBJ2-3; D is possibly TRBD2 (5 bases). The CDR3 totals 14 residues. CDR1 SGHKS and CDR2 YYEKEE come from the germline V gene (reference sequence). Trimming took off 3 bases at V and 8 bases at J, with 16 bases between the two ends. The CDR3 loop reads CASSSGEFIGTQYF. Written as DNA, the CDR3 is TGTGCCAGCAGCTCCGGGGAATTCATCGGTACGCAGTATTTT.

Here the CDR3 DNA reads TGCGCCAGCAGTGTCGTAGCGGGAGGGTTCAATGAGCAGTTCTTC. It yields the protein CASSVVAGGFNEQFF. The chain joins TRBV10-1 to TRBJ2-1; 11 bases map to TRBD2. Trimming at V came to 4 bases and at J to 6 bases, leaving 5 bases not matched to a gene. This CDR3 comprises 15 residues. Germline V CDR1 and CDR2: WNHNN, SYGVQD (reference sequence).

In the case of this clone: Other DNA sequences of this sample code for an identical CDR3. The J gene is TRBJ2-5, the V gene TRBV9; D uncertain. With 4 bases removed from V and 3 bases from J, the gap between germline ends came to 4 bases. The germline CDR1 and CDR2 sequences are SGDLS and YYNGEE. There are 11 residues in the CDR3. The CDR3 DNA reads as TGTGCCAGCAGCCGTGAAGAGACCCAGTACTTC. It yields the protein CASSREETQYF.

The chain employs TRBV29-1 and TRBJ2-5; D perhaps matches TRBD1 (6 bases). This CDR3 contains 18 residues. V dropped 7 bases and J dropped 5 bases, with 32 bases sitting between them. In germline, CDR1 is SQVTM, CDR2 ANQGSEA. This CDR3 reads CSARLGNRMTGHLETQYF. The DNA for the CDR3 is TGCAGCGCCCGGTTGGGGAATCGAATGACAGGACATCTGGAGACCCAGTACTTC.

In the case of this clone: Within the sample, other DNA sequences also encode this same CDR3. The chain has TRBV27 and TRBJ2-5; 8 bases align to TRBD2. This CDR3 is built from 14 residues. Per germline, CDR1 MNHEY and CDR2 SMNVEV (reference sequence). J was trimmed by 5 bases and V by 3 bases; bases with no gene match: 5. CDR3 in DNA: TGTGCCAGCAGTTTTGATCGGGGGGGGGAGACCCAGTACTTC. Translating it yields CASSFDRGGETQYF.

The chain recombines TRBV10-3 with TRBJ2-1, with 10 bases that match TRBD2. V trimming: 5 bases; J trimming: 9 bases; junction bases outside the gene matches: 13. The V gene's germline CDR1 is ENHRY and CDR2 SYGVKD. The CDR3 extends over 16 amino acids. The CDR3 spells CAISPNPSGRATEQFF. The CDR3 DNA reads TGTGCCATCAGTCCCAACCCGAGCGGGAGGGCGACTGAGCAGTTCTTC.

The V call is TRBV4-1, the J call TRBJ2-1, with D tentatively TRBD2 (5 bases). This CDR3 contains 16 residues. Germline CDR1 and CDR2: MGHRA and YSYEKL. Trimming took 0 bases from V and 1 from J, leaving 10 bases between them. In DNA, the CDR3 is TGCGCCAGCAGCCAAGACCCGACGGGATCCTACAATGAGCAGTTCTTC. Protein product: CASSQDPTGSYNEQFF.

The V and J genes are TRBV28 and TRBJ2-3; 7 bases map to TRBD2. This CDR3 contains 14 residues. Trimming at V came to 8 bases and at J to 5 bases, leaving 10 bases not matched to a gene. Germline V gives CDR1 MDHEN, CDR2 SYDVKM. In DNA, the CDR3 is TGTGCCAGCTATTCCGCGGGAGATGGAGATACGCAGTATTTT. Encoded protein: CASYSAGDGDTQYF.

The rearrangement uses TRBV9 and TRBJ2-7, with no clear D. V shed 4 bases and J shed 7 bases, with 18 bases lying between them. CDR3 length equals 14 residues. In germline, CDR1 is SGDLS, CDR2 YYNGEE. The CDR3 loop reads CASSTHSFGREQYF. The CDR3 DNA sequence: TGTGCCAGCAGCACCCATTCTTTCGGCCGTGAGCAGTACTTC.

The V gene is TRBV28, the J gene TRBJ2-3; D unclear. The CDR3 runs to 11 residues. The germline CDR1 and CDR2 sequences are MDHEN and SYDVKM. Trimming took 4 bases from V and 4 from J, leaving 3 bases between them. The CDR3 DNA is TGTGCCAGCAGTTGGCCAGATACGCAGTATTTT. The encoded protein is CASSWPDTQYF.

V usage is TRBV5-5 and J usage is TRBJ2-1; D call uncertain. The V end was cut by 5 bases, the J end by 8 bases, with 14 bases between. The CDR3 totals 13 residues. Germline CDR1 and CDR2: SGHKS and YYEKEE (reference sequence). CDR3 sequence (DNA): TGTGCCAGCAGATATGTGGGTCAGTATGAGCAGTTCTTC. Amino acid sequence: CASRYVGQYEQFF.

The chain combines TRBV10-3 with TRBJ1-1; the match to TRBD1 covers 8 bases. The CDR3 is 15 amino acids. Germline V gene data show CDR1 as ENHRY and CDR2 as SYGVKD. Trimming removed 6 bases from V and 6 bases from J; junction bases left unmatched: 12. The CDR3 is CAIRAPTGDASEAFF. The CDR3 nucleotides read TGTGCCATCAGAGCCCCGACAGGGGATGCTTCTGAAGCTTTCTTT.

The V and J genes are TRBV18 and TRBJ1-3, with 9 bases matching TRBD1. Trimming took 9 bases from V and 0 from J; bases not matched to a gene: 12. CDR3 length: 17 residues. CDR1 is KGHSH, CDR2 LQKENI, per germline. Here the CDR3 reads CASKRTGDPSSGNTIYF. CDR3 sequence (DNA): TGTGCCAGTAAAAGGACAGGGGACCCTTCCTCTGGAAACACCATATATTTT.

This clone was seen a single time. This CDR3 is also generated by other DNA sequences in the sample. V gene TRBV4-3 combines with J gene TRBJ2-5, with D hard to call. V lost 0 bases and J lost 2, with 7 bases in between. Germline values: CDR1 LGHNA, CDR2 YSLEER. This CDR3 is built from 14 residues. This CDR3 reads CASSQDLAQETQYF. Written as DNA, the CDR3 is TGCGCCAGCAGCCAAGATCTCGCTCAAGAGACCCAGTACTTC.

The gene calls are TRBV28 and TRBJ1-2; 7 nucleotides agree with TRBD1. Per the germline V gene, CDR1 is MDHEN and CDR2 is SYDVKM. The CDR3 extends over 14 amino acids. The V segment lost 2 bases and the J segment 9 bases; nucleotides outside the gene matches: 9. For the CDR3, the DNA is TGTGCCAGCAGTTTAACAGGGGTGGGGGGTAGCTACACCTTC. Translating gives CASSLTGVGGSYTF.

This chain joins TRBV5-1 and TRBJ2-1, with 9 bases that match TRBD2. The V gene's germline CDR1 is SGHRS and CDR2 YFSETQ. V dropped 1 base and J dropped 6; count of bases not matched to a gene: 17. The CDR3 covers 19 residues. This CDR3 reads CASSLRLAGDPRLGNEQFF. Written as DNA, the CDR3 is TGCGCCAGCAGCTTGAGGTTAGCGGGGGACCCCAGGCTTGGCAATGAGCAGTTCTTC.

V usage is TRBV2 and J usage is TRBJ2-7; TRBD2 matches 8 bases. The ends lost 3 bases at V and 5 bases at J; junction bases unmatched: 6. CDR1 is SNHLY and CDR2 is FYNNEI in the germline V gene. The CDR3 length is 14 residues. DNA of the CDR3: TGTGCCAGCAGTGAGACTAGCGTGTCCGACGAGCAGTACTTC. Translated: CASSETSVSDEQYF.

The V gene is TRBV2, the J gene TRBJ2-1; tentatively, D is TRBD2 (5 bases). The CDR3 loop spans 13 amino acids. CDR1 SNHLY and CDR2 FYNNEI come from the germline V gene. Trimming removed 0 bases from V and 10 bases from J, with 10 bases in between. This CDR3 reads CASSEARSGEQFF. In nucleotides, the CDR3 is TGTGCCAGCAGTGAAGCGCGCTCGGGGGAGCAGTTCTTC. Supplemented by reference TRBV2 and TRBJ2-1, the full variable domain reads EPEVTQTPSHQVTQMGQEVILRCVPISNHLYFYWYRQILGQKVEFLVSFYNNEISEKSEIFDDQFSVERPDGSNFTLKIRSTKLEDSAMYFCASSEARSGEQFFGPGTRLTVL.